These 5 T cell receptor beta chains were sequenced from one sample in a study of blood T cell repertoires in COVID-19. The data were produced by immunoSEQ multiplex PCR, yet TCRdb's version contains in-frame clones alone and is incomplete. The sample contains around 100,000 clones, roughly 82% of which appear only once. Sequencing was carried out using peripheral blood. The receptors come from a man aged 55 to 70 with acute or convalescent COVID-19.

Details on this clone: Other nucleotide sequences from this sample produce the same CDR3. V and J are TRBV7-9 and TRBJ1-2; D gene ambiguous. The CDR3 length is 13 residues. CDR1 is SEHNR and CDR2 is FQNEAQ in the germline V gene (reference sequence). The ends were cut back, 5 bases at V and 4 bases at J, with 11 bases in the middle. CDR3 nucleotide sequence: TGTGCCAGCAGCCTGCCGGGTGGCTATGGCTACACCTTC. Amino acids: CASSLPGGYGYTF.

The chain links TRBV5-1 to TRBJ2-2, with TRBD2 as a possible D gene (5 bases). In germline, CDR1 is SGHRS, CDR2 YFSETQ. CDR3 length: 15 amino acids. The V gene lost 4 bases and the J gene lost 7 bases, with 17 bases spanning the gap. The CDR3 here is CASSSLSEGNGELFF. CDR3 coding DNA: TGCGCCAGCAGCAGCCTTAGTGAGGGAAACGGGGAGCTGTTTTTT. The whole variable domain, filled in from reference TRBV5-1 and TRBJ2-2, reads KAGVTQTPRYLIKTRGQQVTLSCSPISGHRSVSWYQQTPGQGLQFLFEYFSETQRNKGNFPGRFSGRQFSNSRSEMNVSTLELGDSALYLCASSSLSEGNGELFFGEGSRLTVL.

V usage is TRBV19 and J usage is TRBJ2-7; tentative D call: TRBD1 (5 bases). Germline V gene sequence: CDR1 LNHDA, CDR2 SQIVND (reference sequence). Deletions cut 3 bases from V and 0 bases from J, with 12 bases between. CDR3 length: 15 amino acids. In DNA, the CDR3 is TGTGCCAGTAGTATGGGTCAGGGAAACTCCTACGAGCAGTACTTC. It encodes CASSMGQGNSYEQYF.

The gene calls are TRBV3-1 (or the pseudogene TRBV3-2) and TRBJ1-2, with D maybe TRBD1 (5 bases). Germline-derived CDR1 and CDR2 are LGHDT and YNNKEL (reference sequence). The CDR3 contains 16 residues. The V and J ends lost 2 bases and 0 bases respectively, with 13 bases between them. In DNA, the CDR3 is TGTGCCAGCAGCCAAAGGGGACTGGGAGCTAACTATGGCTACACCTTC. Its protein is CASSQRGLGANYGYTF.

The rearrangement links TRBV27 to TRBJ2-7, with a weak D call TRBD1 (5 bases). Trimming stripped 3 bases from V and 3 bases from J, with 12 bases between. From germline, CDR1 is MNHEY and CDR2 SMNVEV (reference sequence). This CDR3 is 14 amino acids long. This chain's CDR3 is CASSFPDSFYEQYF. The CDR3 DNA reads TGTGCCAGCAGTTTCCCCGACAGTTTCTACGAGCAGTACTTC.